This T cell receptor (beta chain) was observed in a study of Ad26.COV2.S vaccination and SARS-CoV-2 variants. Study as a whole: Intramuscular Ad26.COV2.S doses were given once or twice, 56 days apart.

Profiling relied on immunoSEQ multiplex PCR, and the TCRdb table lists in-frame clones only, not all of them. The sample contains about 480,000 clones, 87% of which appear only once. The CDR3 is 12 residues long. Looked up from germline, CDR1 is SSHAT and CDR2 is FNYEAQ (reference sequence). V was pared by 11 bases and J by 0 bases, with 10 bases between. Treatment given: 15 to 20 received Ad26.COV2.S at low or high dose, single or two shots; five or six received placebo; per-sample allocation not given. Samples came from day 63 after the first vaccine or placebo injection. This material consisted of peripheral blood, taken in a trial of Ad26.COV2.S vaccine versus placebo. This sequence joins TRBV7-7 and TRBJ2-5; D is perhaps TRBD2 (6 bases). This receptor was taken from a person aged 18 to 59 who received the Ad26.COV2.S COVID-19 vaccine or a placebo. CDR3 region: CAVGGDQETQYF. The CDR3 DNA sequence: TGTGCCGTCGGAGGGGACCAAGAGACCCAGTACTTC.